These 24 T cell receptor beta chains came from one sample sequenced in a study of shared clonotypes between healthy human individuals. This table comes from immunoSEQ multiplex PCR, and its TCRdb copy is limited to in-frame clones, with some not included. The sample holds approximately 2,300,000 clones, less than 95% seen once. Sequenced material: naive CD4+ T cells from PBMCs. Subset indicated: CD45RA+ positively selected. The receptors here all came from a man between 18 and 29 years old in good health. Some clones in this sample may be carry-over from other donors' samples.

This clone was counted a single time. The J gene is TRBJ1-1, the V gene TRBV18; D gene uncertain. Trimming removed 3 bases at V and 4 bases at J, with 18 bases between. CDR3 length equals 16 residues. CDR1 KGHSH and CDR2 LQKENI come from the germline V gene. The CDR3 bases are TGTGCCAGCTCACCCGGAGACTTTTCAGGTAGCACTGAAGCTTTCTTT. This gives the protein CASSPGDFSGSTEAFF.

The V call is TRBV19, the J call TRBJ2-7, with D tentatively TRBD2 (6 bases). Germline V gene lookup returns CDR1 LNHDA and CDR2 SQIVND (reference sequence). The CDR3 spans 15 residues. V was clipped by 2 bases and J by 3 bases, with 14 bases between them. The CDR3 spells CASSIQGSGFYEQYF. The CDR3, as DNA: TGTGCCAGTAGTATACAGGGTAGCGGATTCTACGAGCAGTACTTC.

The chain carries TRBV5-4 and TRBJ2-1; 10 bases are shared with TRBD2. J gave up 9 bases and V 4 bases, and 7 bases lay outside the gene matches. This CDR3 contains 14 residues. Germline loops: CDR1 SGHNT, CDR2 YYREEE (reference sequence). The DNA for the CDR3 is TGTGCCAGCAGCCTGACTAGCGGGCAGGCTGAGCAGTTCTTC. Translation gives CASSLTSGQAEQFF.

This chain joins TRBV7-7 and TRBJ2-2; 13 bases align to TRBD2. The germline V gene has CDR1 SSHAT and CDR2 FNYEAQ (reference sequence). J was trimmed by 6 bases and V by 5 bases; bases with no gene match: 12. The CDR3 sequence is 18 residues long. The CDR3 bases are TGTGCCAGCAGCCCCGGACTAGCGGGAGAGTTGGGCGCCGGGGAGCTGTTTTTT. Amino acid sequence: CASSPGLAGELGAGELFF. The variable domain in full, completed from reference TRBV7-7 and TRBJ2-2, reads GAGVSQSPRYKVTKRGQDVTLRCDPISSHATLYWYQQALGQGPEFLTYFNYEAQPDKSGLPSDRFSAERPEGSISTLTIQRTEQRDSAMYRCASSPGLAGELGAGELFFGEGSRLTVL.

The CDR3 sequence: CASSSPSIDTQYF. CDR3 nucleotide sequence: TGTGCCAGCAGCTCCCCCAGTATAGATACGCAGTATTTT. V is TRBV7-9 and J is TRBJ2-3; D unresolved. There are 13 residues in the CDR3. V was pared by 4 bases and J by 5 bases, with 10 bases between. CDR1 SEHNR and CDR2 FQNEAQ come from the germline V gene (reference sequence).

This clone turned up a few times. The chain links TRBV10-2 to TRBJ2-6; D unclear. V lost 4 bases, J lost 0 bases, and 1 base lay in between. From germline, CDR1 is WSHSY and CDR2 SAAADI. The CDR3 is 13 residues long. CDR3 loop: CASSGSGANVLTF. The CDR3 coding sequence is TGCGCCAGCAGTGGCTCTGGGGCCAACGTCCTGACTTTC.

The chain uses TRBV5-6 and TRBJ2-7; D remains ambiguous. The length of the CDR3 is 12 residues. V was cut by 2 bases and J by 5 bases, with 8 bases left in between. Germline V CDR1 and CDR2: SGHDT, YYEEEE. The CDR3 nucleotides are TGTGCCAGCAGCTTAGCAAAGGACGAGCAGTACTTC. It translates to CASSLAKDEQYF.

The rearrangement links TRBV18 to TRBJ1-3, with unresolved D. The germline V and J ends were trimmed by 2 bases and 10 bases, with 24 bases remaining between them. This CDR3 has 17 amino acids. CDR1 KGHSH and CDR2 LQKENI come from the germline V gene. For the CDR3, the DNA is TGTGCCAGCTCACCATTCGGGTCGACCCCGAAGTTATCGACCATATATTTT. Protein: CASSPFGSTPKLSTIYF. The full variable domain, rest sourced from reference TRBV18 and TRBJ1-3, is NAGVMQNPRHLVRRRGQEARLRCSPMKGHSHVYWYRQLPEEGLKFMVYLQKENIIDESGMPKERFSAEFPKEGPSILRIQQVVRGDSAAYFCASSPFGSTPKLSTIYFGEGSWLTVV.

In DNA form, the CDR3 reads TGTGCCAGCACCCAAACTGGACTATCCTCCTACGAGCAGTACTTC. It specifies CASTQTGLSSYEQYF. The chain links TRBV6-1 to TRBJ2-7; D possibly corresponds to TRBD2 (6 bases). The CDR3 loop spans 15 amino acids. CDR1 MNHNS and CDR2 SASEGT come from the germline V gene. V lost 7 bases and J 0 bases, leaving 16 bases between the germline ends.

The chain links TRBV5-4 to TRBJ2-7; D may be TRBD1 (5 bases). Germline V gene data show CDR1 as SGHNT and CDR2 as YYREEE (reference sequence). V dropped 3 bases and J dropped 5 bases, with 9 bases sitting between them. The CDR3 totals 12 residues. The DNA for the CDR3 is TGTGCCAGCAGCTGGGGCAACGACGAGCAGTACTTC. It is translated as CASSWGNDEQYF.

The rearrangement joins TRBV6-6 to TRBJ1-5, with D unclear. Germline CDR1 and CDR2: MNHNY and SVGAGI (reference sequence). The V and J ends lost 3 bases and 2 bases respectively, with 8 bases between them. The CDR3 is 14 residues long. As DNA, the CDR3 is TGTGCCAGCAGTTATCTTTTCGGCAATCAGCCCCAGCATTTT. Protein product: CASSYLFGNQPQHF.

Comments on this clone: This specimen includes other DNA sequences encoding the same CDR3. This chain's CDR3 is CASRGAYEQYF. CDR3 coding DNA: TGTGCCAGCAGAGGGGCCTACGAGCAGTACTTC. This chain uses TRBV28 with TRBJ2-7; TRBD1 might be the D (5 bases). CDR1 and CDR2 from the germline V gene are MDHEN and SYDVKM. This CDR3 spans 11 amino acids. The V end was cut by 6 bases, the J end by 2 bases, with 5 bases between.

The chain uses TRBV7-2 and TRBJ1-2; perhaps TRBD1 as D (6 bases). The V gene's germline CDR1 is SGHTA and CDR2 FQGNSA. The CDR3 sequence is 15 residues long. Trimming pared 1 base from V and 3 bases from J, leaving 12 bases between. The CDR3 DNA is TGTGCCAGCAGCTTAGAAACAGGGTATGACTATGGCTACACCTTC. It specifies CASSLETGYDYGYTF.

The chain joins TRBV5-5 to TRBJ2-7; a possible D gene is TRBD2 (5 bases). CDR3 length: 12 amino acids. V was cut by 0 bases and J by 7 bases, with 8 bases left in between. Germline V gene data show CDR1 as SGHKS and CDR2 as YYEKEE (reference sequence). The CDR3 spells CASSLGRREQYF. Written as DNA, the CDR3 is TGTGCCAGCAGCTTGGGAAGGAGGGAGCAGTACTTC.

CDR3 DNA sequence: TGTGCCAGCCTACCCGGGACCGGGGGGGTAGGCACTGAAGCTTTCTTT. Translating it yields CASLPGTGGVGTEAFF. The rearrangement links TRBV7-9 to TRBJ1-1; a weak D match, TRBD1 (5 bases). Germline lookup yields CDR1 SEHNR and CDR2 FQNEAQ (reference sequence). This CDR3 has 16 amino acids. Trimming took off 8 bases at V and 4 bases at J, with 23 bases between the two ends.

J is TRBJ2-2 and V is TRBV6-4, with 7 bases matching TRBD2. CDR3 length equals 15 residues. J gave up 6 bases and V 0 bases, and 4 bases lay outside the gene matches. Germline CDR1 MRHNA, CDR2 SNTAGT. In DNA, the CDR3 is TGTGCCAGCAGTGACTCAATTCGGGGGGCCGGGGAGCTGTTTTTT. Translation gives CASSDSIRGAGELFF.

This chain connects TRBV30 to TRBJ2-3, with TRBD2 matching 7 bases. CDR3 size: 16 residues. The J segment lost 1 base and the V segment lost 2 bases, leaving 9 bases of the junction unmatched. The germline gives CDR1 GTSNPN, CDR2 SVGIG (reference sequence). CDR3 DNA: TGTGCCTGGAGTCAGCCGGCTAGCGGTCGCACAGATACGCAGTATTTT. Translating gives CAWSQPASGRTDTQYF.

The J gene is TRBJ1-2, the V gene TRBV28, with D tentatively TRBD1 (6 bases). This CDR3 has 14 residues. Between the trimmed V and J ends, which lost 3 bases and 8 bases, there was a span of 16 bases. CDR1 and CDR2 from the germline V gene are MDHEN and SYDVKM. In DNA form, the CDR3 reads TGTGCCAGCAGTTTGGGTATCGGGGGCGGAGGCTACACCTTC. It specifies CASSLGIGGGGYTF.

The chain links TRBV6-4 to TRBJ2-1, with 13 bases aligning to TRBD2. From germline, CDR1 is MRHNA and CDR2 SNTAGT. The CDR3 is 15 residues long. V was pared by 4 bases and J by 10 bases, with 7 bases of the junction left unmatched. Written as DNA, the CDR3 is TGTGCCAGCAGTGCCGTACTAGCGGGAGGGCCGGAGCAGTTCTTC. It specifies CASSAVLAGGPEQFF.

The J gene is TRBJ2-7, the V gene TRBV15; the D is unclear. In germline, CDR1 is LNHNV, CDR2 YYDKDF (reference sequence). This CDR3 is built from 15 residues. V was cut by 5 bases and J by 2 bases, with 16 bases left in between. CDR3 nucleotides: TGTGCCACCAGCGACCCTGGGATCTTGGCCTACGAGCAGTACTTC. Translating it yields CATSDPGILAYEQYF.

The chain joins TRBV15 to TRBJ1-5; a weak D match, TRBD1 (5 bases). CDR3 length equals 15 residues. V was pared by 0 bases and J by 3 bases, with 9 bases between. From germline, CDR1 is LNHNV and CDR2 YYDKDF (reference sequence). CDR3 nucleotides: TGTGCCACCAGCAGAGAGGGGGGGAACAATCAGCCCCAGCATTTT. Amino acid sequence: CATSREGGNNQPQHF.

V usage is TRBV6-5 and J usage is TRBJ1-1; D is uncertain. The CDR3 contains 13 residues. Trimming took 8 bases from V and 3 from J, leaving 13 bases between them. Germline V gene lookup returns CDR1 MNHEY and CDR2 SVGAGI. The CDR3 DNA follows: TGTGCCAGCGGTTTCTCTCGGGACACTGAAGCTTTCTTT. Its translation: CASGFSRDTEAFF.

This chain links TRBV20-1 with TRBJ1-1; D is uncertain. The length of the CDR3 is 10 residues. Germline CDR1 reads DFQATT; CDR2 reads SNEGSKA (reference sequence). V was trimmed by 3 bases and J by 9 bases, leaving 8 bases between them. In DNA form, the CDR3 reads TGCAGTGCTAGTTCACAGAAAGCTTTCTTT. Translating it yields CSASSQKAFF.

V is TRBV30 and J is TRBJ1-6; TRBD1 might be the D (6 bases). The V and J ends lost 2 bases and 6 bases respectively, with 17 bases between them. Germline values: CDR1 GTSNPN, CDR2 SVGIG (reference sequence). The length of the CDR3 is 16 residues. CDR3 sequence reads: CAWSLLGAPGNSPLHF. In DNA form, the CDR3 reads TGTGCCTGGAGTTTACTGGGGGCCCCTGGTAATTCACCCCTCCACTTT.